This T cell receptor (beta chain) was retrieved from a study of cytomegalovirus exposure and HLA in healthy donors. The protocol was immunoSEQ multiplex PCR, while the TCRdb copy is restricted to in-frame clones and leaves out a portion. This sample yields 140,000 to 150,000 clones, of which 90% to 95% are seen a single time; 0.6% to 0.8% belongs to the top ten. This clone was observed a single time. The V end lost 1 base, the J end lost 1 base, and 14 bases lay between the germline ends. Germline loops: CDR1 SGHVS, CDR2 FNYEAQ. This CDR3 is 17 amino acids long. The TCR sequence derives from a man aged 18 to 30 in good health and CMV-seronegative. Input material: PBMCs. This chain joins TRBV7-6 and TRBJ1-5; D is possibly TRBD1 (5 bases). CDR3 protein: CASSLGRGGYSNQPQHF. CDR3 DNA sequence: TGTGCCAGCAGCTTAGGGCGGGGGGGGTACAGCAATCAGCCCCAGCATTTT.